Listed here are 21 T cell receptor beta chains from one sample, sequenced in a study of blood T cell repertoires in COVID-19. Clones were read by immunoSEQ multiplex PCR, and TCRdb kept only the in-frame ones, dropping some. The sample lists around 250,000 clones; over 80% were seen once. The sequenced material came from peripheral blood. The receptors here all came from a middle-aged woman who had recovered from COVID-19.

CDR3 region: CASSLGPGQGATGELFF. The CDR3 nucleotides read TGTGCCAGCAGCTTAGGTCCGGGACAGGGGGCGACCGGGGAGCTGTTTTTT. The V and J genes are TRBV7-8 and TRBJ2-2; 12 bases align to TRBD1. Losses at the gene ends were 1 base for V and 5 bases for J; bases not matched to a gene: 5. Looked up from germline, CDR1 is SGHVS and CDR2 is FQNEAQ. The CDR3 length is 17 residues.

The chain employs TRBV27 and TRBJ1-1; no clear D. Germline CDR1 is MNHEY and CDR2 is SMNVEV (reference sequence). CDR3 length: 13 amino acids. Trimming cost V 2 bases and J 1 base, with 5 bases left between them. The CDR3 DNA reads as TGTGCCAGCAGTTTAAATCGGAACACTGAAGCTTTCTTT. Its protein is CASSLNRNTEAFF.

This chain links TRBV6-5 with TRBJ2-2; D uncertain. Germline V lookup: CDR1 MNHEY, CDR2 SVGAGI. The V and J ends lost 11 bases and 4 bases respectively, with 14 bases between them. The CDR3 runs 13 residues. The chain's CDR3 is CASMGTRTGELFF. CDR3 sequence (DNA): TGTGCCTCTATGGGCACCCGCACCGGGGAGCTGTTTTTT.

The CDR3 protein is CASSLLLQGDTDTQYF. The CDR3 DNA is TGTGCCAGCAGCTTGCTCCTACAGGGGGACACAGATACGCAGTATTTT. This chain links TRBV5-4 with TRBJ2-3; 8 nucleotides match TRBD1. The ends lost 1 base at V and 2 bases at J; junction bases unmatched: 6. The CDR3 extends over 16 amino acids. The germline V gene has CDR1 SGHNT and CDR2 YYREEE (reference sequence).

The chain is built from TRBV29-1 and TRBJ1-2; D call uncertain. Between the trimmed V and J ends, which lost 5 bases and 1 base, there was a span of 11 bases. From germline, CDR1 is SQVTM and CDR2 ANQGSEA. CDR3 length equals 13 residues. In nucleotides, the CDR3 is TGCAGCGTTCAGCTAGAATTTAACTATGGCTACACCTTC. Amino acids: CSVQLEFNYGYTF. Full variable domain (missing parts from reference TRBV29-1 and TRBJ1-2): SAVISQKPSRDICQRGTSLTIQCQVDSQVTMMFWYRQQPGQSLTLIATANQGSEATYESGFVIDKFPISRPNLTFSTLTVSNMSPEDSSIYLCSVQLEFNYGYTFGSGTRLTVV.

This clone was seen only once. CDR3 region: CASSSDWGQGPLVYGSPLHF. DNA of the CDR3: TGTGCCAGCAGCTCCGACTGGGGACAGGGACCTTTAGTGTATGGTTCACCCCTCCACTTT. This sequence joins TRBV11-3 and TRBJ1-6; 9 bases agree with TRBD1. CDR1 SGHNT and CDR2 YENEEA come from the germline V gene. The ends lost 4 bases at V and 9 bases at J; junction bases unmatched: 22. The CDR3 has 20 amino acids.

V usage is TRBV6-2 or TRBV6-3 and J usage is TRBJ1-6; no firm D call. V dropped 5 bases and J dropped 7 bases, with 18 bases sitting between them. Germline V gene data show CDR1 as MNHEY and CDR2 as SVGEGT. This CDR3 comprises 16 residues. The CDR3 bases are TGTGCCAGCAGTACCGGCCCCGGACCGGGAAATTCACCCCTCCACTTT. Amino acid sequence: CASSTGPGPGNSPLHF.

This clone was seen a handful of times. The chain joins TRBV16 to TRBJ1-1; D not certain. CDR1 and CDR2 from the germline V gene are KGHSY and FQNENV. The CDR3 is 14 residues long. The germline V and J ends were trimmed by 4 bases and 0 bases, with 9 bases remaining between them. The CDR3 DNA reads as TGTGCCAGCAGCCCAACGCGCATGAACACTGAAGCTTTCTTT. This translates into CASSPTRMNTEAFF.

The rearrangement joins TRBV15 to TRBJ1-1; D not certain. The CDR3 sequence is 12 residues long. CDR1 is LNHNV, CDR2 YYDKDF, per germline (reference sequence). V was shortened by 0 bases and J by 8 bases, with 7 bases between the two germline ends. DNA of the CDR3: TGTGCCACCAGCAGAGATCGGTTCGAAGCTTTCTTT. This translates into CATSRDRFEAFF.

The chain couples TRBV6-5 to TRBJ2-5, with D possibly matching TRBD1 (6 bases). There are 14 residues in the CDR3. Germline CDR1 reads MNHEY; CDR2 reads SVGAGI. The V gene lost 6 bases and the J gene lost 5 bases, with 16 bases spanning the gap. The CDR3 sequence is CASSSKQGWETQYF. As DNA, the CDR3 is TGTGCCAGCAGCTCCAAACAGGGCTGGGAGACCCAGTACTTC.

As DNA, the CDR3 is TGTGCCAGCAGCCTCCATTTTGGGGGGAGCTCCTATAATTCACCCCTCCACTTT. This encodes CASSLHFGGSSYNSPLHF. The rearrangement joins TRBV4-2 to TRBJ1-6, with a weak D call TRBD1 (5 bases). This CDR3 region has 18 residues. From germline, CDR1 is LGHNA and CDR2 YNFKEQ. Trimming stripped 4 bases from V and 0 bases from J, with 16 bases between.

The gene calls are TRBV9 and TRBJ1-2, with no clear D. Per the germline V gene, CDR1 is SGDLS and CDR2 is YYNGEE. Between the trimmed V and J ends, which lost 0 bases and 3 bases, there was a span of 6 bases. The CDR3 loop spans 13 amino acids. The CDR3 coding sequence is TGTGCCAGCAGCGTAGACATGGACTATGGCTACACCTTC. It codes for CASSVDMDYGYTF.

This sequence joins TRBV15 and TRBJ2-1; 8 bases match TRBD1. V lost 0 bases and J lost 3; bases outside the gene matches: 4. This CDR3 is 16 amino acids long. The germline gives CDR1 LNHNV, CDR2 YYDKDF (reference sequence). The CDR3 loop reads CATSREGTGNYNEQFF. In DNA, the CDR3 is TGTGCCACCAGCAGAGAGGGGACAGGCAACTACAATGAGCAGTTCTTC.

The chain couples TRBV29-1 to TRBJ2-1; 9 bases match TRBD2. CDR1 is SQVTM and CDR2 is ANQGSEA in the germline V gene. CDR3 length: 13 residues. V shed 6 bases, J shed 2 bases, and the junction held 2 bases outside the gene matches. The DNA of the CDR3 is TGCAGCGTCCGGACTAGCGCCTACAATGAGCAGTTCTTC. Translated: CSVRTSAYNEQFF.

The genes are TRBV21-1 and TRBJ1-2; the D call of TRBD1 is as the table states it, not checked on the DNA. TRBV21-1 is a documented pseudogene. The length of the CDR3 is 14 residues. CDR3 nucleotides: TGTGCCAGCACCCAGGACAGGGAATTTTTGGGCTACACCTTC. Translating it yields CASTQDREFLGYTF.

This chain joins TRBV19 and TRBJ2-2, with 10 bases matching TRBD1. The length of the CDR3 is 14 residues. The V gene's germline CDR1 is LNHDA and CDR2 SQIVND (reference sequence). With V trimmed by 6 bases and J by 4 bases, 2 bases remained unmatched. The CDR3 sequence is CASSGTGVTGELFF. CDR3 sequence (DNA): TGTGCCAGTAGCGGGACAGGGGTCACCGGGGAGCTGTTTTTT. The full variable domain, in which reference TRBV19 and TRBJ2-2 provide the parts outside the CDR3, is DGGITQSPKYLFRKEGQNVTLSCEQNLNHDAMYWYRQDPGQGLRLIYYSQIVNDFQKGDIAEGYSVSREKKESFPLTVTSAQKNPTAFYLCASSGTGVTGELFFGEGSRLTVL.

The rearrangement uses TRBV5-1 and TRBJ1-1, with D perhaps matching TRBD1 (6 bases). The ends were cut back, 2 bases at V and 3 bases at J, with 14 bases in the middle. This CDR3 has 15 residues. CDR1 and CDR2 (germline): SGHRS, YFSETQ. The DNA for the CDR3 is TGCGCCAGCAGCTTATGGCCACAGGGAGACACTGAAGCTTTCTTT. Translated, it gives CASSLWPQGDTEAFF.

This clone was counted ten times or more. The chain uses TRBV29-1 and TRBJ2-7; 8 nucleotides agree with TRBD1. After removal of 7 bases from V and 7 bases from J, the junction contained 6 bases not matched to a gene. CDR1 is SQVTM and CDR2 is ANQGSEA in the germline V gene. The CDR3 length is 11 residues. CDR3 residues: CSAMDRVEQYF. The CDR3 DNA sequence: TGCAGCGCCATGGACAGGGTGGAGCAGTACTTC.

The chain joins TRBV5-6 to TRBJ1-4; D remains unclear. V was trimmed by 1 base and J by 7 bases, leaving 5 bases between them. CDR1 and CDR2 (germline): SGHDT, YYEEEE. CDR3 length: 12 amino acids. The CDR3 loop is CASSLLGEKLFF. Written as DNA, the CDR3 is TGTGCCAGCAGCTTGCTCGGTGAAAAACTGTTTTTT.

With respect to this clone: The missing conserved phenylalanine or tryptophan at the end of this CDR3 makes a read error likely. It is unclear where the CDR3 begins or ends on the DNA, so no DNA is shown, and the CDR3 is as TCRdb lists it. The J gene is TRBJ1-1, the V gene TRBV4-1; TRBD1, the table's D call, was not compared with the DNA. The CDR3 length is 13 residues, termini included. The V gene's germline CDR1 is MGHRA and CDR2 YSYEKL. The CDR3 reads CASSQDTLRVPLT.

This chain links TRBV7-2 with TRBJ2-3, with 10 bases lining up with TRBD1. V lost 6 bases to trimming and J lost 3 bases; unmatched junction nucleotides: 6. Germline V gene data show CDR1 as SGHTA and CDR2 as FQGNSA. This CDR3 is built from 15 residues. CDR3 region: CASRPPGQGTDTQYF. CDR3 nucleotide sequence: TGTGCCAGCAGACCTCCGGGACAGGGGACAGATACGCAGTATTTT.